This T cell receptor (beta chain) was observed in a study of T cells after posttransplantation cyclophosphamide. The protocol was immunoSEQ multiplex PCR, while the TCRdb copy is restricted to in-frame clones and leaves out a portion. This sample has around 1,600 clones; roughly 81% occur once, and the top ten carry 15% to 20%. Concerning this clone: What it binds is not known.

Treatment was busulfan-fludarabine conditioning, a marrow graft, and cyclophosphamide on days +3 and +4. Trimming shortened V by 5 bases and J by 8 bases, and 12 bases separated the two germline ends. The CDR3 covers 12 residues. Germline CDR1 and CDR2: GTSNPN and SVGIG (reference sequence). Study-level findings and limits: TRB overlap between skin or GI tissue T cells and blood was limited. TRB clonality was highly associated with recipient CMV seropositivity and reactivation.

Sequences were derived from CD4+ T cells sorted from PBMCs, sampled after allogeneic stem cell transplant with posttransplant cyclophosphamide. This clonotype originated in a male patient in his fifties who received an allogeneic stem cell transplant from an unrelated donor, was CMV-positive, and had acute GVHD only. Part of the T cell pool may stem from the graft donor. The chain recombines TRBV30 with TRBJ1-4; D not resolved. The CDR3 is CAWSGRNEKLFF. The CDR3 nucleotides are TGTGCCTGGTCAGGCAGGAACGAAAAACTGTTTTTT.